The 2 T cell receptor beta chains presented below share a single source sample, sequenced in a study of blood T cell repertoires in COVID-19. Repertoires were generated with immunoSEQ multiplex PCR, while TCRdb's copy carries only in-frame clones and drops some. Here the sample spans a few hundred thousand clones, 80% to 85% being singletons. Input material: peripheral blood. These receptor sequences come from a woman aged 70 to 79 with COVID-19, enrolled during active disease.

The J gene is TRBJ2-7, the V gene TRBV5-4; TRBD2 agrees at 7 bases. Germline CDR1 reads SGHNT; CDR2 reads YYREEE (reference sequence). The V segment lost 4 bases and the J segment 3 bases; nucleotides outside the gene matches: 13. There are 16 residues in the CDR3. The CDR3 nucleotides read TGTGCCAGCAGCCCTGGGGGGAGGCGGGAGTTCTACGAGCAGTACTTC. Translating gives CASSPGGRREFYEQYF.

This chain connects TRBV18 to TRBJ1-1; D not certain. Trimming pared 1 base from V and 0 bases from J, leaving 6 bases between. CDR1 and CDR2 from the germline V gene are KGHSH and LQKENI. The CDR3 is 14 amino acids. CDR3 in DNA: TGTGCCAGCTCACCACTAGCCCTGAACACTGAAGCTTTCTTT. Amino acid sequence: CASSPLALNTEAFF.